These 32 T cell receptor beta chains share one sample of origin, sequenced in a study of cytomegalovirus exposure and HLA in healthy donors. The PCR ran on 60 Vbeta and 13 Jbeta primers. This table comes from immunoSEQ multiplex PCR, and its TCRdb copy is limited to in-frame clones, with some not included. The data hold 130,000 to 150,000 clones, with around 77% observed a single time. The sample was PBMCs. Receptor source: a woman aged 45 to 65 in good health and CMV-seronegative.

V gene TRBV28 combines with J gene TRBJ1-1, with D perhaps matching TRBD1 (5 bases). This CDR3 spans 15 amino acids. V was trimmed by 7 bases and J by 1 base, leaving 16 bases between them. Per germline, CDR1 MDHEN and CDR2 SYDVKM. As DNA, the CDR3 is TGTGCCAGCATTCTCCCAACTGACAGGAACACTGAAGCTTTCTTT. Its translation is CASILPTDRNTEAFF.

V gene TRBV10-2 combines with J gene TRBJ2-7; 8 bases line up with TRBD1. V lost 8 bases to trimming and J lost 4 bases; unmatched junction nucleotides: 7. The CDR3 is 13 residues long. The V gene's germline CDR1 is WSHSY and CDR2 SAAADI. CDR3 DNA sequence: TGCGCCAGCGGAGAGGGACAGGATTACGAGCAGTACTTC. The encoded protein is CASGEGQDYEQYF.

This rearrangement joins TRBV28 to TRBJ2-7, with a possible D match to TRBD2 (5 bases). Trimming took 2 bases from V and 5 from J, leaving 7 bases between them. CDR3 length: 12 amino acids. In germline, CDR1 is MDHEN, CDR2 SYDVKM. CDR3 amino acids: CASSLTRHEQYF. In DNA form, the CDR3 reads TGTGCCAGCAGTTTAACTAGGCACGAGCAGTACTTC.

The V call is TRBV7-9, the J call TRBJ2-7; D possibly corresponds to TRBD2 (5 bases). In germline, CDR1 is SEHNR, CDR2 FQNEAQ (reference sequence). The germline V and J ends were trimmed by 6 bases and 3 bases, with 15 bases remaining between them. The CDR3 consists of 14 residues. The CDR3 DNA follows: TGTGCCAGCAGTTCACCGGGGTACGGCTACGAGCAGTACTTC. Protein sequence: CASSSPGYGYEQYF.

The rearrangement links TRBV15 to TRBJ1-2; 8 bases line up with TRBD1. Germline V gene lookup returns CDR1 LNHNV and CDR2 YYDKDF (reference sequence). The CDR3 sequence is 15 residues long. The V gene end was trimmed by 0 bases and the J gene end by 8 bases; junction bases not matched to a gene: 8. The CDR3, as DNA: TGTGCCACCAGCAGAGATTCGACAGGGGTGCAGGGCTACACCTTC. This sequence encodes CATSRDSTGVQGYTF.

The CDR3 here is CASSFSGGGDTQYF. The DNA of the CDR3 is TGTGCCAGCAGTTTTAGCGGGGGAGGAGATACGCAGTATTTT. The chain combines TRBV6-1 with TRBJ2-3; 9 bases fit TRBD2. The CDR3 has 14 residues. J lost 5 bases, V lost 5 bases, and 5 bases had no gene match. From germline, CDR1 is MNHNS and CDR2 SASEGT.

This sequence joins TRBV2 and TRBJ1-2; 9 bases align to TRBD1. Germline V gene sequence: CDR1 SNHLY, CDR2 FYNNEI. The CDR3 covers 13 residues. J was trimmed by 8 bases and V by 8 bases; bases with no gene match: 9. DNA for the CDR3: TGTGCCAGCGAGGGACAGGGCATTCGGGGCTACACCTTC. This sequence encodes CASEGQGIRGYTF.

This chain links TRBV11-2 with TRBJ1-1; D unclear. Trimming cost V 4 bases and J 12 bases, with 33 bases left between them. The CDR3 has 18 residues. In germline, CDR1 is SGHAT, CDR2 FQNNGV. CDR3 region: CASSYRTRRSERSNGPFF. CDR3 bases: TGTGCCAGCAGCTACCGAACCAGACGTAGCGAGCGATCGAATGGACCTTTCTTT.

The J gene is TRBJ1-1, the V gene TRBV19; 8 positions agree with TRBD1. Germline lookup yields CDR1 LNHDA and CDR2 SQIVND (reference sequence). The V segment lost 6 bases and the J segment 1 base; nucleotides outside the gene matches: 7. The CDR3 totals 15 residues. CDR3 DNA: TGTGCCAGTAGCAGCCGGACAGGGTGGAACACTGAAGCTTTCTTT. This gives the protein CASSSRTGWNTEAFF.

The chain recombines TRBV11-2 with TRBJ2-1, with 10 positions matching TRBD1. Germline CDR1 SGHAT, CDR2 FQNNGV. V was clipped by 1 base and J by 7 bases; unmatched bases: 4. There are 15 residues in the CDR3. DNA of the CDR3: TGTGCCAGCAGCTTAGTCGGACAGGGGGGAAATGAGCAGTTCTTC. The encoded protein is CASSLVGQGGNEQFF.

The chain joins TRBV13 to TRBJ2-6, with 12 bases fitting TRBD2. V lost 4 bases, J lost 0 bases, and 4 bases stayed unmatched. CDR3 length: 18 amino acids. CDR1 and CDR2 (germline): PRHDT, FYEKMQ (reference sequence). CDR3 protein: CASSSWTSGDSGANVLTF. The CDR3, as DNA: TGTGCCAGCAGCTCCTGGACTAGCGGGGACTCTGGGGCCAACGTCCTGACTTTC.

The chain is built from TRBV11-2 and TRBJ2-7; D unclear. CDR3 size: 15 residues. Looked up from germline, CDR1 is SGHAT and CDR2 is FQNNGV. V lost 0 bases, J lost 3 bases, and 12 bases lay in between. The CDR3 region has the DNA TGTGCCAGCAGCTTAGATAGACTTTCGGGCTACGAGCAGTACTTC. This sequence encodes CASSLDRLSGYEQYF. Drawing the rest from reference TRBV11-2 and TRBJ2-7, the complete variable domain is EAGVAQSPRYKIIEKRQSVAFWCNPISGHATLYWYQQILGQGPKLLIQFQNNGVVDDSQLPKDRFSAERLKGVDSTLKIQPAKLEDSAVYLCASSLDRLSGYEQYFGPGTRLTVT.

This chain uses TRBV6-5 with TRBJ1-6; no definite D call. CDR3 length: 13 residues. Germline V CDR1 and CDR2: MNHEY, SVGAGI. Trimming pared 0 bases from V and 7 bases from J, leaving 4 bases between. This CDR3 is CASSYSQNSPLHF. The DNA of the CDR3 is TGTGCCAGCAGTTACTCACAGAATTCACCCCTCCACTTT.

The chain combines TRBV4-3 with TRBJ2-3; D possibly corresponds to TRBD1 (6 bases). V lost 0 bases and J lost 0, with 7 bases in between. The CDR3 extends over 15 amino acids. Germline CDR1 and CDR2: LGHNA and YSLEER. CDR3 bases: TGCGCCAGCAGCCAAGATACAGGGAGCACAGATACGCAGTATTTT. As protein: CASSQDTGSTDTQYF.

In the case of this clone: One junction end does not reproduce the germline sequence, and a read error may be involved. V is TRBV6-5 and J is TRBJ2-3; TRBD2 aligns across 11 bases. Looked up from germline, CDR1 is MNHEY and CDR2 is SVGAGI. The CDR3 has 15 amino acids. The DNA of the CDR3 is TGTGCCAGCAGAAGACTAGCGGGGTACACAGGTACGCAGTATTTT. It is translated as CASRRLAGYTGTQYF.

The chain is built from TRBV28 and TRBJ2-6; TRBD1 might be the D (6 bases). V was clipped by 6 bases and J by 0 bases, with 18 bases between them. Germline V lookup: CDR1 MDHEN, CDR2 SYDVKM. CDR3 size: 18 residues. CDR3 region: CASRGRQEISSGANVLTF. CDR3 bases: TGTGCCAGCAGGGGGAGACAGGAAATAAGCTCTGGGGCCAACGTCCTGACTTTC.

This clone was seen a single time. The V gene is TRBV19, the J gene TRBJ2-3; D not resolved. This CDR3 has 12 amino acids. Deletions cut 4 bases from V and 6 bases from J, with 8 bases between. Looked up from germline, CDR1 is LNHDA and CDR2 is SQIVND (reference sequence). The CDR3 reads CASSTSRDTQYF. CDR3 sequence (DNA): TGTGCCAGTAGTACTTCTAGGGATACGCAGTATTTT.

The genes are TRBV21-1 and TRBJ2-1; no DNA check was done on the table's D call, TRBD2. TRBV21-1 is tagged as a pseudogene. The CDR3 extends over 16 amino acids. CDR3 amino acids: CASSKIRQRGGDEQFF. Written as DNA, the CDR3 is TGTGCCAGCAGCAAAATTCGCCAGCGGGGAGGCGATGAGCAGTTCTTC.

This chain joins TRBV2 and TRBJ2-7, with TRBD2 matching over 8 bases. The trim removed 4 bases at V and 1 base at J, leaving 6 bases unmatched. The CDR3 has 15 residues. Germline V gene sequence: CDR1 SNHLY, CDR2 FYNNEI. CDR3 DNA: TGTGCCAGCAGTGGGCTAGCGGGCCCTTCCTACGAGCAGTACTTC. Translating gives CASSGLAGPSYEQYF.

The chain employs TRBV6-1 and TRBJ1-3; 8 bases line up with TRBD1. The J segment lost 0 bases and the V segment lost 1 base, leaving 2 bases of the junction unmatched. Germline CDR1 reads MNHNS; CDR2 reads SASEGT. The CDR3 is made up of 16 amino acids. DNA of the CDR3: TGTGCCAGCAGTGAAGGAACAGGGGGCTCTGGAAACACCATATATTTT. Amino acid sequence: CASSEGTGGSGNTIYF.

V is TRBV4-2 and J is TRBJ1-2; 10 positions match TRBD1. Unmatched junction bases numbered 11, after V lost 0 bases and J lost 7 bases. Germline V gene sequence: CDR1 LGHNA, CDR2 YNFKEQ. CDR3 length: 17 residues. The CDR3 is CASSQDTGQGEVVGYTF. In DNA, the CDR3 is TGTGCCAGCAGCCAAGATACCGGACAGGGGGAAGTCGTTGGCTACACCTTC.

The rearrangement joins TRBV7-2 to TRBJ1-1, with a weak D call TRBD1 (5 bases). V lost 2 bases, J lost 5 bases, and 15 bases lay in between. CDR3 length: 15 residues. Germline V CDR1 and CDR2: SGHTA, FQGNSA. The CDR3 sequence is CASSLRSGGGTEAFF. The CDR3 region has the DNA TGTGCCAGCAGCTTAAGGTCCGGGGGGGGAACTGAAGCTTTCTTT.

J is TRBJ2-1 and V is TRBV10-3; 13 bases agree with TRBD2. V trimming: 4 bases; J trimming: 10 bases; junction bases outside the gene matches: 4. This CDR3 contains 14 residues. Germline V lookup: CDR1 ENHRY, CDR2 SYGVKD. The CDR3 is CAISVGTSGEEQFF. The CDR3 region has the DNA TGTGCCATCAGTGTCGGGACTAGCGGGGAAGAGCAGTTCTTC.

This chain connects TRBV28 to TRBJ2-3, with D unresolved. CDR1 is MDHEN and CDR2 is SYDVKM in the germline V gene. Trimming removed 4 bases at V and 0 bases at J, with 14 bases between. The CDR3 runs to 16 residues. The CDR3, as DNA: TGTGCCAGCAGTTCTCCTTCGGTAGAGAGCACAGATACGCAGTATTTT. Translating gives CASSSPSVESTDTQYF.

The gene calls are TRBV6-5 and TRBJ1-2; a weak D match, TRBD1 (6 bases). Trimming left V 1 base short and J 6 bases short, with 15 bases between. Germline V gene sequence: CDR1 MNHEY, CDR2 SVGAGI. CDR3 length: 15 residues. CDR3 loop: CASSYYREILDGYTF. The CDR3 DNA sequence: TGTGCCAGCAGTTACTACAGGGAAATCTTGGATGGCTACACCTTC.

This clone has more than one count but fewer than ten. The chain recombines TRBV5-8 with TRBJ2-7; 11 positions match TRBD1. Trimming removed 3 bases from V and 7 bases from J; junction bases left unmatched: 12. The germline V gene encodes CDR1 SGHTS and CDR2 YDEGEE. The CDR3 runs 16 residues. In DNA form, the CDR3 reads TGTGCCAGCAGCTCTAGGGACAGGGGGACAGTTGGGGAGCAGTACTTC. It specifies CASSSRDRGTVGEQYF.

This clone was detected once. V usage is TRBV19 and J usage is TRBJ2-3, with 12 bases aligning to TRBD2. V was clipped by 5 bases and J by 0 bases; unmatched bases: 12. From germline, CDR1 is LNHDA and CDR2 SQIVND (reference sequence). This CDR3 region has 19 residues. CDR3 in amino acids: CASSGPTSGGHPSTDTQYF. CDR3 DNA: TGTGCCAGTAGTGGACCAACTAGCGGGGGGCACCCTAGCACAGATACGCAGTATTTT.

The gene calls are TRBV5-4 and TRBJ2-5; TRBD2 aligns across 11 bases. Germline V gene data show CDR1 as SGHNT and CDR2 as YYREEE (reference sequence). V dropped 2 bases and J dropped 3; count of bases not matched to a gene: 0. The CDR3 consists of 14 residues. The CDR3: CASSFSGGEETQYF. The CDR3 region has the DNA TGTGCCAGCAGCTTTAGCGGGGGGGAAGAGACCCAGTACTTC.

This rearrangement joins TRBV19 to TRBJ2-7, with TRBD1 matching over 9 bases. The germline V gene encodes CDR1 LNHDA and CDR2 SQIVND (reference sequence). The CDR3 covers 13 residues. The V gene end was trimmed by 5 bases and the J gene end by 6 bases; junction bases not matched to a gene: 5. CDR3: CASSVYRGREQYF. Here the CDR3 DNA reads TGTGCCAGTAGTGTCTACAGGGGGCGCGAGCAGTACTTC.

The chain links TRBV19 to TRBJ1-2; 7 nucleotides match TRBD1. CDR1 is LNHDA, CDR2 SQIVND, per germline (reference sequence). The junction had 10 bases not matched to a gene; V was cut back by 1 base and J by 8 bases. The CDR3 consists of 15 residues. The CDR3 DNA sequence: TGTGCCAGTAGTATAGGAGGGACAGACTTTTACGGCTACACCTTC. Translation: CASSIGGTDFYGYTF.

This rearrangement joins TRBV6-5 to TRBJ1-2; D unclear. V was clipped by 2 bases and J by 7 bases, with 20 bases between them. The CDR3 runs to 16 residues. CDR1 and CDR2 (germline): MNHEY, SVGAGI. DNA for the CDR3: TGTGCCAGCAGTTACAGTGGTTTGGGGAGGGTAGGTGGCTACACCTTC. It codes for CASSYSGLGRVGGYTF.

In nucleotides, the CDR3 is TGTGCCAGCAGTCTAGACAGACAGAACACTGAAGCTTTCTTT. Translated, it gives CASSLDRQNTEAFF. V and J are TRBV5-4 and TRBJ1-1; D may be TRBD1 (5 bases). Trimming removed 5 bases from V and 1 base from J, with 12 bases in between. Germline assignment: CDR1 SGHNT and CDR2 YYREEE (reference sequence). The CDR3 covers 14 residues. Combining the CDR3 with reference TRBV5-4 and TRBJ1-1 gives the whole variable domain ETGVTQSPTHLIKTRGQQVTLRCSSQSGHNTVSWYQQALGQGPQFIFQYYREEENGRGNFPPRFSGLQFPNYSSELNVNALELDDSALYLCASSLDRQNTEAFFGQGTRLTVV.